This is a list of T cell receptor beta chains from one sample in a study of blood T cell repertoires in COVID-19. The table came from immunoSEQ multiplex PCR; TCRdb's copy has only in-frame clones and leaves some out. The repertoire holds about 250,000 clones, with approximately 88% as singletons. Sequenced sample: peripheral blood. The receptor source for this set is a woman in her thirties with COVID-19, enrolled during active disease. The CDR3 runs from the conserved cysteine through the conserved F or W. The order of the fields is J gene, D gene, clone size, V gene, CDR3 protein, CDR3 DNA. A D gene is named only where the DNA matches it firmly. Only part of the rows carry a size: once, few, many, or a class if the clone is expanded.

TRBJ1-1 . . TRBV7-9 CASQKEGSRGWGTEAFF TGTGCCAGCCAAAAGGAGGGGTCGAGGGGCTGGGGCACTGAAGCTTTCTTT
TRBJ2-1 TRBD2 . TRBV7-6 CASSLGAGGNNEQFF TGTGCCAGCAGCTTAGGAGCGGGGGGCAACAATGAGCAGTTCTTC
TRBJ1-1 . . TRBV3-1/TRBV3-2 CASSQWRGTEAFF TGTGCCAGCAGCCAATGGAGAGGCACTGAAGCTTTCTTT
TRBJ2-5 . once TRBV25-1 CASSELSVQETQYF TGTGCCAGCAGTGAATTGTCGGTACAAGAGACCCAGTACTTC
TRBJ2-1 . . TRBV28 CASSELSSYNEQFF TGTGCCAGCAGTGAACTGAGCTCCTACAATGAGCAGTTCTTC
TRBJ1-2 . . TRBV24-1 CATSLGGQNYGYTF TGTGCCACCTCTTTGGGTGGACAGAACTATGGCTACACCTTC
TRBJ2-1 TRBD1 . TRBV11-3 CASSRDRGRGTEQFF TGTGCCAGCAGCCGCGACAGGGGGCGAGGGACTGAGCAGTTCTTC
TRBJ2-1 . . TRBV14 CASSQGDYEQFF TGTGCCAGCAGCCAAGGTGACTATGAGCAGTTCTTC
TRBJ2-2 . . TRBV6-5 CASSDMRNTGELFF TGTGCCAGCAGCGACATGAGGAACACCGGGGAGCTGTTTTTT
TRBJ1-4 TRBD1 . TRBV4-1 CASSQDAPGQGAASLFF TGCGCCAGCAGCCAAGACGCCCCGGGACAGGGGGCTGCGAGTCTGTTTTTT
TRBJ1-2 TRBD1 . TRBV11-2 CASSLEGTGNYGYTF TGTGCCAGCAGCTTAGAAGGGACAGGGAACTATGGCTACACCTTC
TRBJ2-1 TRBD1 . TRBV10-1 CASSGNRDRGYNEQFF TGCGCCAGCAGTGGGAATAGGGACAGGGGCTACAATGAGCAGTTCTTC
TRBJ1-5 . . TRBV19 CASSIDSDQPQHF TGTGCCAGTAGTATAGATTCGGATCAGCCCCAGCATTTT
TRBJ1-6 . . TRBV6-5 CASSYDGRASSPLHF TGTGCCAGCAGTTACGACGGGAGGGCCTCTTCACCCCTCCACTTT
TRBJ1-4 . . TRBV29-1 CSVLDREKLFF TGCAGCGTACTCGACAGAGAAAAACTGTTTTTT
TRBJ2-3 TRBD2 . TRBV6-6 CASSLAAGVVDTQYF TGTGCCAGCTCCCTTGCAGCGGGAGTAGTAGATACGCAGTATTTT
TRBJ2-7 TRBD1 . TRBV7-2 CASSPTGQPYEQYF TGTGCCAGCAGCCCGACGGGACAGCCCTACGAGCAGTACTTC
TRBJ1-5 . . TRBV27 CASSLGAVSPQHF TGTGCCAGCAGCCTGGGGGCGGTCAGCCCCCAGCATTTT
TRBJ1-3 . . TRBV28 CASIASFGNTIYF TGTGCCAGCATTGCGTCCTTTGGAAACACCATATATTTT
TRBJ2-3 TRBD2 . TRBV3-1/TRBV3-2 CASSQEKGGGYTDTQYF TGTGCCAGCAGCCAAGAGAAGGGCGGGGGGTACACAGATACGCAGTATTTT
TRBJ2-3 TRBD2 . TRBV15 CATSLKRGGLGTDTQYF TGTGCCACCAGCCTCAAGCGGGGGGGCCTGGGCACAGATACGCAGTATTTT
TRBJ2-1 TRBD1 once TRBV7-2 CASSRGDRGNNEQFF TGTGCCAGCAGCCGTGGGGACAGGGGGAACAATGAGCAGTTCTTC
TRBJ1-6 . once TRBV5-1 CASSPGDGSPLHF TGCGCCAGCAGCCCCGGTGATGGTTCACCCCTCCACTTT
TRBJ1-1 . . TRBV12-3/TRBV12-4 CASTLEAFF TGTGCCAGCACCTTAGAAGCTTTCTTT
TRBJ1-1 TRBD1 . TRBV7-9 CASSSTPFPGQGRRSEAFF TGTGCCAGCAGCTCTACCCCGTTTCCGGGACAGGGGAGGCGGAGTGAAGCTTTCTTT
TRBJ1-2 TRBD1 . TRBV2 CASQMGQGISGYTF TGTGCCAGCCAGATGGGACAGGGAATTTCTGGCTACACCTTC
TRBJ2-6 TRBD1 . TRBV11-2 CASSLTEGAGSGANVLTF TGTGCCAGCAGCTTAACCGAGGGGGCCGGCTCTGGGGCCAACGTCCTGACTTTC
TRBJ1-2 . . TRBV12-3/TRBV12-4 CASSTANYGYTF TGTGCCAGCAGTACAGCTAACTATGGCTACACCTTC
TRBJ2-1 TRBD2 . TRBV7-6 CASSLAGGAMNEQFF TGTGCCAGCAGCTTAGCCGGGGGGGCCATGAATGAGCAGTTCTTC
TRBJ1-2 TRBD1 . TRBV19 CASSATAGTANYGYTF TGTGCCAGTAGTGCAACAGCCGGGACAGCTAACTATGGCTACACCTTC
TRBJ1-5 . . TRBV7-6 CASSLGFPVQGSNQPQHF TGTGCCAGCAGCTTAGGTTTTCCGGTGCAGGGTAGCAATCAGCCCCAGCATTTT
TRBJ2-3 TRBD2 . TRBV9 CASNSPAGVDDTQYF TGTGCCAGCAATTCGCCAGCGGGAGTCGACGATACGCAGTATTTT
TRBJ1-2 TRBD1 . TRBV19 CASSVGTGVYGYTF TGTGCCAGTAGTGTCGGGACAGGGGTATATGGCTACACCTTC
TRBJ1-4 TRBD1 . TRBV7-2 CASSRTGQNEKLFF TGTGCCAGCAGTCGGACAGGGCAGAATGAAAAACTGTTTTTT
TRBJ2-2 TRBD1 . TRBV7-2 CASSLVGTGPDGELFF TGTGCCAGCAGCTTAGTCGGGACAGGGCCCGACGGGGAGCTGTTTTTT
TRBJ1-2 . . TRBV6-2/TRBV6-3 CASRSDPASGYTF TGTGCCAGCCGTTCCGATCCAGCGAGCGGCTACACCTTC
TRBJ1-2 TRBD1 . TRBV5-4 CASSTGGQGRLGYTF TGTGCCAGCAGTACCGGAGGACAGGGGCGTTTGGGCTACACCTTC
TRBJ1-5 . . TRBV19 CASSTVLARGNQPQHF TGTGCCAGTAGTACTGTGTTAGCACGAGGCAATCAGCCCCAGCATTTT
TRBJ1-2 TRBD1 . TRBV23-1 CASSQSRDRDSGYTF TGCGCCAGCAGTCAATCTCGGGACAGGGACTCTGGCTACACCTTC
TRBJ2-5 . . TRBV7-7 CASTSLGLRQETQYF TGTGCTAGCACCTCACTAGGGCTGCGTCAAGAGACCCAGTACTTC
TRBJ2-1 TRBD1 . TRBV7-9 CASSPRGRSEQFF TGTGCCAGCAGCCCCAGGGGGCGGAGTGAGCAGTTCTTC
TRBJ2-5 . . TRBV11-3 CASSLARTALAAYETQYF TGTGCCAGCAGCTTAGCCCGGACAGCCTTGGCAGCTTACGAGACCCAGTACTTC
TRBJ2-1 . once TRBV2 CASRGGSYNEQFF TGTGCCAGCCGAGGTGGATCCTACAATGAGCAGTTCTTC
TRBJ1-3 . . TRBV4-3 CASSQDRASSGNTIYF TGCGCCAGCAGCCAAGATAGAGCGAGCTCTGGAAACACCATATATTTT
TRBJ2-1 . . TRBV6-5 CASSYRPGVYNEQFF TGTGCCAGCAGTTACCGTCCGGGAGTCTACAATGAGCAGTTCTTC
TRBJ2-7 . . TRBV3-1/TRBV3-2 CASSQGRASYEQYF TGTGCCAGCAGCCAAGGCAGGGCCTCCTACGAGCAGTACTTC
TRBJ1-5 TRBD1 . TRBV19 CASSSGQGRFGSNQPQHF TGTGCCAGTAGTTCGGGACAGGGTCGGTTTGGAAGCAATCAGCCCCAGCATTTT
TRBJ2-1 TRBD1 . TRBV7-8 CASSLGTGSYNEQFF TGTGCCAGCAGCTTAGGGACAGGATCCTACAATGAGCAGTTCTTC
TRBJ2-5 . . TRBV9 CASSVGMDETQYF TGTGCCAGCAGCGTGGGCATGGATGAGACCCAGTACTTC
TRBJ2-7 . . TRBV7-9 CASSPPGLAFEQYF TGTGCCAGCAGCCCCCCGGGACTCGCATTCGAGCAGTACTTC
TRBJ1-3 . few TRBV3-1/TRBV3-2 CASSQDRAGNTIYF TGTGCCAGCAGCCAAGATCGTGCTGGAAACACCATATATTTT
TRBJ1-1 . . TRBV10-1 CASSRKTDTEAFF TGCGCCAGCAGTCGTAAGACAGACACTGAAGCTTTCTTT
TRBJ2-1 TRBD2 . TRBV27 CASSLKGLAGHYEQFF TGTGCCAGCAGTTTAAAAGGACTAGCGGGACACTATGAGCAGTTCTTC
TRBJ2-1 TRBD1 . TRBV19 CASSIWDSYNEQFF TGTGCCAGTAGTATTTGGGACAGTTACAATGAGCAGTTCTTC
TRBJ2-7 . . TRBV11-2 CASSEDTPYEQYF TGTGCCAGCAGCGAGGACACACCATACGAGCAGTACTTC
TRBJ1-4 . . TRBV6-2/TRBV6-3 CASRPTGWATNEKLFF TGTGCCAGCAGGCCTACAGGGTGGGCGACTAATGAAAAACTGTTTTTT
TRBJ1-1 . . TRBV27 CASRGVLDTEAFF TGTGCCAGCAGAGGGGTCTTGGACACTGAAGCTTTCTTT
TRBJ1-3 . few TRBV4-3 CASSTGHSGNTIYF TGCGCCAGCAGCACAGGCCACTCTGGAAACACCATATATTTT